The source of this TCR beta chain is a study of shared clonotypes between healthy human individuals. Study results and caveats: How much donors shared clonotypes was expected to be affected by sequencing depth.

Across several immunoSEQ plates, the genomic DNA of each subset was split evenly. Libraries were prepared by immunoSEQ multiplex PCR; TCRdb keeps only in-frame clonotypes and omits some of them. The sample lists roughly 320,000 clones, about nine tenths occurring once. To note about this clone: Its target is unknown.

The donors, healthy adults who were HIV-negative, had experienced no recent acute infections or vaccinations. The CD8 memory fraction combined CD45RO+ cells with TemRA cells (CCR7-negative CD45RA+). This clonotype originated in a man younger than 30 in good health. Sequenced sample: memory CD8+ T cells sorted from blood. Subset here: CD45RO+ cells pooled with CCR7-negative TemRA cells.

The chain's CDR3 is CASSPGRGDEQYF. CDR3 coding DNA: TGCGCCAGCAGCCCGGGTCGGGGGGACGAGCAGTACTTC. The chain is built from TRBV4-1 and TRBJ2-7, with TRBD2 matching 7 bases. The trim removed 4 bases at V and 5 bases at J, leaving 5 bases unmatched. Germline loops: CDR1 MGHRA, CDR2 YSYEKL. CDR3 length: 13 residues.